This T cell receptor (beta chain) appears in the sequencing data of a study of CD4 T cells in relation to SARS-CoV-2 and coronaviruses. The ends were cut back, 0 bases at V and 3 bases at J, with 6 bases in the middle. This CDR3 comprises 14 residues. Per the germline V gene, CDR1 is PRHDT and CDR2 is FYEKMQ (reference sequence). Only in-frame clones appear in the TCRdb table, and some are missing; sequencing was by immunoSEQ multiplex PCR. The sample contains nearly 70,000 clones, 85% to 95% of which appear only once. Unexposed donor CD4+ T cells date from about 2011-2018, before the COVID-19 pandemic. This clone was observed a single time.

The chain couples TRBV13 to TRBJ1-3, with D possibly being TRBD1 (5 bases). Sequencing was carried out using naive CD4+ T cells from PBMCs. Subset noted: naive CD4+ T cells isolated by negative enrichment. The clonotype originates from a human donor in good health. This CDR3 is CASSLGGGGNTIYF. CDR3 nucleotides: TGTGCCAGCAGCTTAGGCGGGGGTGGAAACACCATATATTTT.